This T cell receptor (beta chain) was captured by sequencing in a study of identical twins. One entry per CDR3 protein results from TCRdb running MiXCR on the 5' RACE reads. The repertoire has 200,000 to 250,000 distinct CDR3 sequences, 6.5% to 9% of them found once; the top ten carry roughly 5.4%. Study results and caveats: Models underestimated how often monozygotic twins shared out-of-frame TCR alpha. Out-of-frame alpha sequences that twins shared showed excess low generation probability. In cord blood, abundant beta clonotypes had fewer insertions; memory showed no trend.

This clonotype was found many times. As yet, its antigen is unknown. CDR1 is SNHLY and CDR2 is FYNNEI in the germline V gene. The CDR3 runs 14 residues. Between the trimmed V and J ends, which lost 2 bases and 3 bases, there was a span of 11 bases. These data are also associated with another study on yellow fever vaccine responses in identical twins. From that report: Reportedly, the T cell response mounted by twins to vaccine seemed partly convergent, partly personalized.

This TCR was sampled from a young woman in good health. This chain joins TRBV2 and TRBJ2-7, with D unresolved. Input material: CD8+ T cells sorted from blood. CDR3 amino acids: CASSEWFAVYEQYV. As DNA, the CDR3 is TGTGCCAGCAGTGAATGGTTTGCAGTCTACGAGCAGTACGTC.